This T cell receptor beta chain emerged from a study of monozygotic twins with cystic fibrosis. Study-level information: Library input was 2.5 to 3.5 micrograms of fragmented DNA, with 15 PCR cycles.

This clone came up a few times. Its antigen is not identified. Trimming cost V 4 bases and J 5 bases, with 14 bases left between them. This CDR3 contains 14 residues. Germline V gene sequence: CDR1 SGHNT, CDR2 YENEEA. Produced via immunoSEQ multiplex PCR; TCRdb's table is partial and in-frame only. The profile covers around 23,000 clones, with 91% appearing a single time and roughly 0.28% taken by the ten largest. Regarding the study as a whole: J usage was most co-twin-similar in 8 of 16 pairs, V in 13. Unrelated CF individuals shared fewer identical clonotypes than monozygotic CF twins. The repertoire was suggested to be naive-dominated, clonality median about 0.01.

The receptor was derived from a girl aged 2-10 years with cystic fibrosis. What was sequenced was blood. This chain links TRBV11-3 with TRBJ1-1; possible D gene TRBD1, 5 bases. CDR3 region: CASSSTEGRTEAFF. CDR3 in DNA: TGTGCCAGCAGCTCAACCGAGGGGAGAACTGAAGCTTTCTTT. Variable domain in full (rest from reference TRBV11-3 and TRBJ1-1): EAGVVQSPRYKIIEKKQPVAFWCNPISGHNTLYWYLQNLGQGPELLIRYENEEAVDDSQLPKDRFSAERLKGVDSTLKIQPAELGDSAVYLCASSSTEGRTEAFFGQGTRLTVV.